This section outlines one T cell receptor beta chain sequence together with its context. The CDR3 is made up of 16 amino acids. V dropped 3 bases and J dropped 8; count of bases not matched to a gene: 14. Germline V lookup: CDR1 MGHRA, CDR2 YSYEKL. This entry comes from a study of blood T cell repertoires in COVID-19. The overall study: Sites across the United States, Italy and Spain contributed samples from acute and convalescent COVID-19. T cells, B-cell-depleted T cells, or PBMCs supplied cDNA or gDNA.

Sequencing was performed with immunoSEQ multiplex PCR; in TCRdb, only in-frame clones are kept and a portion is missing. The repertoire holds some 160,000 clones, with about 80% as singletons. Clinical history reported by participants formed the basis on which cohorts were assigned. The sequencing input was PBMCs or T cells enriched from blood (not recorded which). This rearrangement joins TRBV4-1 to TRBJ1-2, with TRBD1 identical over 8 bases. The sequence derives from a woman aged 60-75 years who had recovered from COVID-19. In DNA form, the CDR3 reads TGCGCCAGCAGCCAGTATCACGACAGGGGCTCTTACGGCTACACCTTC. Encoded protein: CASSQYHDRGSYGYTF.